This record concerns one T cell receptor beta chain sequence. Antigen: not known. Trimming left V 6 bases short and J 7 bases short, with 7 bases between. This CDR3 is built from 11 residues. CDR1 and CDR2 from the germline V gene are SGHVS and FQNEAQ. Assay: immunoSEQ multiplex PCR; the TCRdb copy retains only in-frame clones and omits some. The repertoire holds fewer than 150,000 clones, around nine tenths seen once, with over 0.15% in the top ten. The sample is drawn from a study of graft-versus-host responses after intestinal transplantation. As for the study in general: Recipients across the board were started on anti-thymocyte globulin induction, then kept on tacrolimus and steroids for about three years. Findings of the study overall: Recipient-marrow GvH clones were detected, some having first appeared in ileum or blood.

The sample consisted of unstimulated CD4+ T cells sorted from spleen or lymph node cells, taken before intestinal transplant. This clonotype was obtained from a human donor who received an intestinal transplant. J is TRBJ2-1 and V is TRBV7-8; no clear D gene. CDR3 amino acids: CASRERNEQFF. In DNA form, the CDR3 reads TGTGCCAGCAGGGAAAGGAATGAGCAGTTCTTC.